These 3 T cell receptor beta chains were all obtained from the same sample, sequenced in a study of cytomegalovirus exposure and HLA in healthy donors listed by TCRdb under 2017. Libraries were built with the immunoSEQ multiplex PCR assay. For the multiplex PCR, a mixture combining 60 forward primers for TCR Vbeta segments and 13 reverse primers for TCR Jbeta segments was used. Not all clones reach the TCRdb copy of this immuneACCESS table, which keeps in-frame sequences only. Checked studies attribute under half of the gap to unresolved V genes and leave the rest unexplained. A total of 130,000 to 150,000 clones appear in this sample, around 72% of them only once. The biggest ten clones account for around an eighth of the sample. The specimen sequenced was PBMCs. These receptors originate from a human donor in good health.

The CDR3 region has the DNA TGTGCCAGTAGTATGGGAACAGGGGAGGACTACGAGCAGTACTTC. Protein product: CASSMGTGEDYEQYF. The chain uses TRBV19 and TRBJ2-7, with TRBD1 as a possible D gene (7 bases). The CDR3 runs 15 residues. Germline loops: CDR1 LNHDA, CDR2 SQIVND (reference sequence). V lost 3 bases to trimming and J lost 3 bases, with 15 bases between them.

The rearrangement joins TRBV6-5 to TRBJ1-2; the match to TRBD1 covers 8 bases. The junction had 9 bases not matched to a gene; V was cut back by 8 bases and J by 1 base. Germline V gives CDR1 MNHEY, CDR2 SVGAGI. This CDR3 is built from 15 residues. CDR3 nucleotide sequence: TGTGCCAGCCAAGGACAGGGAGGTTTTAACTATGGCTACACCTTC. This gives the protein CASQGQGGFNYGYTF.

This clone was picked up one time. This rearrangement joins TRBV29-1 to TRBJ2-1, with 12 nucleotides matching TRBD2. CDR3 length: 13 amino acids. The germline CDR1 and CDR2 sequences are SQVTM and ANQGSEA. The trim removed 8 bases at V and 8 bases at J, leaving 7 bases unmatched. The CDR3 DNA follows: TGCAGCTTGCGGACTAGCGGGACGGATGAGCAGTTCTTC. This gives the protein CSLRTSGTDEQFF.